The 8 T cell receptor beta chains listed next were all sequenced from one sample in a study of blood T cell repertoires in COVID-19. Produced via immunoSEQ multiplex PCR; TCRdb's table is partial and in-frame only. The sample has about 230,000 clones, 81% seen once. The material sequenced was peripheral blood. Receptors were obtained from a woman at least 80 years old with acute or convalescent COVID-19.

The chain joins TRBV10-1 to TRBJ2-3, with 11 positions matching TRBD1. V dropped 7 bases and J dropped 5; count of bases not matched to a gene: 5. The germline CDR1 and CDR2 sequences are WNHNN and SYGVQD (reference sequence). The CDR3 loop spans 14 amino acids. The DNA for the CDR3 is TGCGCCAGCATGGGACAGGGGGAATTAGATACGCAGTATTTT. Its protein is CASMGQGELDTQYF.

This clone has only a few counts. This chain joins TRBV5-1 and TRBJ1-3, with 10 bases fitting TRBD1. Germline CDR1 reads SGHRS; CDR2 reads YFSETQ. The CDR3 spans 17 residues. V lost 0 bases, J lost 0 bases, and 3 bases stayed unmatched. CDR3 region: CASSLVGQGSSGNTIYF. CDR3 nucleotides: TGCGCCAGCAGCTTGGTGGGACAGGGGAGCTCTGGAAACACCATATATTTT.

This chain links TRBV2 with TRBJ1-4; D possibly corresponds to TRBD1 (5 bases). The V gene's germline CDR1 is SNHLY and CDR2 FYNNEI. The CDR3 is made up of 12 amino acids. Trimming pared 6 bases from V and 4 bases from J, leaving 6 bases between. The CDR3: CASRQGNEKLFF. For the CDR3, the DNA is TGTGCCAGCAGGCAGGGTAATGAAAAACTGTTTTTT.

The chain combines TRBV14 with TRBJ2-1; TRBD2 agrees at 15 bases. CDR3 size: 15 residues. The J segment lost 15 bases and the V segment lost 5 bases, leaving 11 bases of the junction unmatched. The germline gives CDR1 SGHDN, CDR2 FVKESK. The CDR3: CASSNLGTSGGPTFF. The CDR3, as DNA: TGTGCCAGCAGCAACTTAGGGACTAGCGGGGGGCCTACGTTCTTC.

This clone has at least ten counts. The rearrangement uses TRBV12-3 or TRBV12-4 and TRBJ2-1; D uncertain. Between the trimmed V and J ends, which lost 4 bases and 8 bases, there was a span of 9 bases. The CDR3 contains 12 residues. The DNA for the CDR3 is TGTGCCAGCAGTTATAGCCAAGATGAGCAGTTCTTC. Its translation: CASSYSQDEQFF.

This rearrangement joins TRBV6-5 to TRBJ1-3; a weak D match, TRBD1 (5 bases). The CDR3 runs to 12 residues. Germline lookup yields CDR1 MNHEY and CDR2 SVGAGI. V was pared by 6 bases and J by 8 bases, with 11 bases between. CDR3 in amino acids: CASRAPGDTIYF. The CDR3 DNA reads as TGTGCCAGCAGAGCCCCGGGGGACACCATATATTTT.

The chain's CDR3 is CASSVDPGIGEQYF. The DNA for the CDR3 is TGTGCCAGCAGCGTAGACCCGGGAATCGGTGAGCAGTACTTC. The chain couples TRBV9 to TRBJ2-7, with D tentatively TRBD2 (5 bases). Germline V gives CDR1 SGDLS, CDR2 YYNGEE. The CDR3 contains 14 residues. V was clipped by 0 bases and J by 7 bases, with 14 bases between them. Complete variable domain (other parts from reference TRBV9 and TRBJ2-7): DSGVTQTPKHLITATGQRVTLRCSPRSGDLSVYWYQQSLDQGLQFLIQYYNGEERAKGNILERFSAQQFPDLHSELNLSSLELGDSALYFCASSVDPGIGEQYFGPGTRLTVT.

The chain recombines TRBV3-1 (or the pseudogene TRBV3-2) with TRBJ2-1; TRBD2 agrees at 9 bases. V was pared by 4 bases and J by 8 bases, with 24 bases of the junction left unmatched. Germline values: CDR1 LGHDT, CDR2 YNNKEL (reference sequence). This CDR3 is built from 20 residues. For the CDR3, the DNA is TGTGCCAGCAGCCGCCTTACGGCTGGGGAAGCGGGAGGACGTTCAGATGAGCAGTTCTTC. Encoded protein: CASSRLTAGEAGGRSDEQFF.